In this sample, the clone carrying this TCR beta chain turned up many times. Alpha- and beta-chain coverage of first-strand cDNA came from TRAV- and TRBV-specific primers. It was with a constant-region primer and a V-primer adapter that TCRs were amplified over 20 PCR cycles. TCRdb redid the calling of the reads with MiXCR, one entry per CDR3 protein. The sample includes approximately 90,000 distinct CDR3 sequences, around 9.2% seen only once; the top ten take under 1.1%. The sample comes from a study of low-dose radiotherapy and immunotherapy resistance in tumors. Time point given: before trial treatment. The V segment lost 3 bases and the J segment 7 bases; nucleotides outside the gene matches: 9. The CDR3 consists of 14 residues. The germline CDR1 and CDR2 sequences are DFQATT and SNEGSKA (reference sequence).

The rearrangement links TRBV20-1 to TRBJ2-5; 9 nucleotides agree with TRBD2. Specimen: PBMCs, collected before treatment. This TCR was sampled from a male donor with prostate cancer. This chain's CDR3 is CSASGAGGPVTQYF. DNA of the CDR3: TGCAGTGCTAGTGGGGCGGGAGGGCCCGTGACCCAGTACTTC.